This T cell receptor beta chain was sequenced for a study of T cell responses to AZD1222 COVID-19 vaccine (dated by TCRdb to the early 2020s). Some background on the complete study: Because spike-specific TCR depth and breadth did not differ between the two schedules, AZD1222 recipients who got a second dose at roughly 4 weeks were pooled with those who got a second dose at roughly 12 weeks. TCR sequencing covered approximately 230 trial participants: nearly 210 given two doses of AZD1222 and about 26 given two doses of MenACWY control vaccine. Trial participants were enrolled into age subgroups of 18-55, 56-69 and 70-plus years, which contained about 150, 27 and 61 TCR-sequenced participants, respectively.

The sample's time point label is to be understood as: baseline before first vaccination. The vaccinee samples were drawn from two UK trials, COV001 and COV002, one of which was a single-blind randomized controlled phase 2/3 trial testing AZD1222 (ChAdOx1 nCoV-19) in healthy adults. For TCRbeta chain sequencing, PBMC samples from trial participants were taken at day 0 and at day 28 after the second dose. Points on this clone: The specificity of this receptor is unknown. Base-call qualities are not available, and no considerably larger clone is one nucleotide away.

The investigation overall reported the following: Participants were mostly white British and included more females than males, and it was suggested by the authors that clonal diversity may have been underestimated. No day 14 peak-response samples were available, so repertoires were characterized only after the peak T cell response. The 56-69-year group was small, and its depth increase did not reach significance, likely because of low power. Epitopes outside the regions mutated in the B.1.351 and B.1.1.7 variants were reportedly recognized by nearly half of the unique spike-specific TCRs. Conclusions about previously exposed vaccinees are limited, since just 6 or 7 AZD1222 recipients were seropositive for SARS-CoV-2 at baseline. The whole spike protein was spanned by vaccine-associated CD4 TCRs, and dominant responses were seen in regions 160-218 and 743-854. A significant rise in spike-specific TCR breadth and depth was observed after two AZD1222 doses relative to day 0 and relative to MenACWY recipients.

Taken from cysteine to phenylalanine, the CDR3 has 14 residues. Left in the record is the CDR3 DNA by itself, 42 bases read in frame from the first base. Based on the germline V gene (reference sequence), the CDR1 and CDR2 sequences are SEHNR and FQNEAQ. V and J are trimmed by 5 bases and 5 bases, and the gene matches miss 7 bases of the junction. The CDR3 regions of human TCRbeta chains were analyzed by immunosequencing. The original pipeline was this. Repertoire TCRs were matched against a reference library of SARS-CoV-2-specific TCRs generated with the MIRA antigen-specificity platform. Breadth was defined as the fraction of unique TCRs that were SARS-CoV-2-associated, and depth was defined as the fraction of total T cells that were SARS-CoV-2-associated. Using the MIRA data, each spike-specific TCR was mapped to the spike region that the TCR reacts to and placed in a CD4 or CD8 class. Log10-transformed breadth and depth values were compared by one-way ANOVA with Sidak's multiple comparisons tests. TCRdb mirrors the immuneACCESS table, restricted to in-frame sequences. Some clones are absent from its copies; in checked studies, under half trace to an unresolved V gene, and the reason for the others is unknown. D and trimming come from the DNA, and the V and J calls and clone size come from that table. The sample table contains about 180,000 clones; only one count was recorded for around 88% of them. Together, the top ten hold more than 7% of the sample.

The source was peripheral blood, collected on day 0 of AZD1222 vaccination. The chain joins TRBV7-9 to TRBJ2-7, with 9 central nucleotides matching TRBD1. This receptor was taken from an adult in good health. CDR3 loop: CASSTGGDVHEQYF. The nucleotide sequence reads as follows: TGTGCCAGCAGCACAGGGGGCGATGTCCACGAGCAGTACTTC. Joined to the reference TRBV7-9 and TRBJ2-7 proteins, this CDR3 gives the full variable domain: DTGVSQNPRHKITKRGQNVTFRCDPISEHNRLYWYRQTLGQGPEFLTYFQNEAQLEKSRLLSDRFSAERPKGSFSTLEIQRTEQGDSAMYLCASSTGGDVHEQYFGPGTRLTVT.